This T cell receptor beta chain comes out of a study of cytomegalovirus exposure and HLA in healthy donors. Study observations and caveats: Analyzed later, association rates of TCRs varied across HLA loci, with DRB1 most and HLA-C fewest. Later, an analysis showed that TCR beta chains associated with HLA were more clonally expanded than others that were equally common. TCR beta V- and J-gene trimming was later associated with a missense DCLRE1C variant. Several top significant clusters appeared, in a later analysis, to be linked to common viral pathogens.

Both 60 Vbeta primers and 13 Jbeta primers went into the PCR. The data were produced by immunoSEQ multiplex PCR, yet TCRdb's version contains in-frame clones alone and is incomplete. The data contain about 100,000 clones, around 80% of them singletons. This clone was seen only a few times. The antigen is not known. This CDR3 has 17 amino acids. The V segment lost 2 bases and the J segment 3 bases; nucleotides outside the gene matches: 10. CDR1 SGHTA and CDR2 FQGNSA come from the germline V gene. This receptor was taken from a female donor in good health and CMV-seropositive. Sequenced sample: PBMCs. The J gene is TRBJ2-7, the V gene TRBV7-2; 10 bases align to TRBD1. In DNA, the CDR3 is TGTGCCAGCAGCTTATTCGTCGGACAGGGGGTGTACTACGAGCAGTACTTC. Its protein is CASSLFVGQGVYYEQYF.